One sample yielded the 30 T cell receptor beta chains listed below, sequenced in a study of cytomegalovirus exposure and HLA in healthy donors. This PCR relied on a set of 60 Vbeta primers and 13 Jbeta primers. Measured with immunoSEQ multiplex PCR; TCRdb has only the in-frame clones, and not every one. The data hold under 200,000 clones, with roughly 85% observed a single time. Sequenced sample: PBMCs. The source of these receptors is a woman between 18 and 29 years old in good health and CMV-seronegative.

The rearrangement links TRBV5-4 to TRBJ2-1; 7 bases agree with TRBD2. CDR3 length: 13 amino acids. The germline gives CDR1 SGHNT, CDR2 YYREEE (reference sequence). Trimming at V came to 0 bases and at J to 9 bases, leaving 3 bases not matched to a gene. CDR3 in DNA: TGTGCCAGCAGCTTGGAGAGACTAGCTGAGCAGTTCTTC. It is translated as CASSLERLAEQFF.

The rearrangement joins TRBV27 to TRBJ1-4; D gene uncertain. V lost 2 bases and J 7 bases, leaving 5 bases between the germline ends. The CDR3 consists of 12 residues. Germline values: CDR1 MNHEY, CDR2 SMNVEV (reference sequence). The CDR3 loop is CASSLIGEKLFF. CDR3 nucleotide sequence: TGTGCCAGCAGTTTAATCGGTGAAAAACTGTTTTTT.

The chain recombines TRBV7-6 with TRBJ2-3, with TRBD2 matching over 8 bases. Germline-derived CDR1 and CDR2 are SGHVS and FNYEAQ. With V trimmed by 5 bases and J by 0 bases, 10 bases remained unmatched. The CDR3 is 17 residues long. CDR3 protein: CASSDVIASGSTDTQYF. CDR3 DNA sequence: TGTGCCAGCAGCGACGTGATAGCTAGCGGGAGCACAGATACGCAGTATTTT.

The V and J genes are TRBV27 and TRBJ1-2; 7 bases map to TRBD1. V was clipped by 3 bases and J by 5 bases; unmatched bases: 3. Germline loops: CDR1 MNHEY, CDR2 SMNVEV (reference sequence). The CDR3 has 13 residues. CDR3 coding DNA: TGTGCCAGCAGTTTTGACAGGGAGTATGGCTACACCTTC. This sequence encodes CASSFDREYGYTF.

This clone was seen more than once but under ten times. V is TRBV4-3 and J is TRBJ1-3; a possible D gene is TRBD1 (6 bases). The CDR3 is 16 amino acids. V lost 0 bases and J 5 bases, leaving 14 bases between the germline ends. CDR1 is LGHNA and CDR2 is YSLEER in the germline V gene. The CDR3 nucleotides read TGCGCCAGCAGCCAAGATACCGGACAGACCCGAAACACCATATATTTT. Its translation: CASSQDTGQTRNTIYF.

This clone was seen a single time. An end of the junction does not agree with germline; a read error may underlie this. This chain uses TRBV28 with TRBJ1-2, with D perhaps TRBD1 (6 bases). The germline V gene encodes CDR1 MDHEN and CDR2 SYDVKM. The CDR3 spans 16 residues. CDR3 loop: CASGLFYSGENYGYTF. CDR3 coding DNA: TGTGCCAGCGGTTTATTTTACTCAGGGGAGAACTATGGCTACACCTTC.

This chain connects TRBV28 to TRBJ2-3; 12 bases line up with TRBD2. This CDR3 region has 17 residues. Trimming at V came to 3 bases and at J to 5 bases, leaving 9 bases not matched to a gene. Germline loops: CDR1 MDHEN, CDR2 SYDVKM. The CDR3 DNA reads TGTGCCAGCAGTTTTGCTAGCGGGAGGGCCGAGGTAGATACGCAGTATTTT. Encoded protein: CASSFASGRAEVDTQYF.

The chain carries TRBV9 and TRBJ2-2; 9 nucleotides match TRBD1. Germline assignment: CDR1 SGDLS and CDR2 YYNGEE. With 2 bases clipped from V and 4 bases from J, the junction kept 12 bases outside the gene matches. The CDR3 length is 18 residues. The CDR3 loop is CASSVASDGTGLTGELFF. DNA of the CDR3: TGTGCCAGCAGCGTGGCGAGCGATGGGACAGGGCTCACCGGGGAGCTGTTTTTT.

The rearrangement links TRBV6-6 to TRBJ2-7; the D gene is possibly TRBD1 (6 bases). This CDR3 region has 13 residues. Germline loops: CDR1 MNHNY, CDR2 SVGAGI (reference sequence). The V end lost 6 bases, the J end lost 4 bases, and 13 bases lay between the germline ends. CDR3 sequence (DNA): TGTGCCAGCAGGACCGGGACACGGTACGAGCAGTACTTC. It is translated as CASRTGTRYEQYF.

In its sample, this clone was seen a few times. The V call is TRBV4-3, the J call TRBJ1-1; the D is unclear. The length of the CDR3 is 16 residues. V gave up 0 bases and J gave up 4 bases, with 15 bases separating them. Germline values: CDR1 LGHNA, CDR2 YSLEER. DNA of the CDR3: TGCGCCAGCAGCCAAGATTCGAGCGGATGGGGCACTGAAGCTTTCTTT. It codes for CASSQDSSGWGTEAFF.

The rearrangement uses TRBV13 and TRBJ1-2; no firm D call. CDR3 length: 14 residues. Germline V gives CDR1 PRHDT, CDR2 FYEKMQ (reference sequence). V lost 2 bases, J lost 4 bases, and 11 bases lay in between. CDR3 region: CASSLRTVVYGYTF. The CDR3 bases are TGTGCCAGCAGCTTAAGAACAGTTGTCTATGGCTACACCTTC.

This clone was counted only a few times. The chain recombines TRBV19 with TRBJ2-1; TRBD2 is a possible D gene (6 bases). CDR3 length: 14 amino acids. Germline V gene data show CDR1 as LNHDA and CDR2 as SQIVND (reference sequence). Trimming stripped 10 bases from V and 6 bases from J, with 19 bases between. The CDR3 nucleotides read TGTGCCAAGGCCTCGGGAGTCCTTCGCAATGAGCAGTTCTTC. Translating gives CAKASGVLRNEQFF.

This chain connects TRBV4-3 to TRBJ2-3, with a weak D call TRBD2 (6 bases). V was pared by 0 bases and J by 0 bases, with 10 bases between. Germline V CDR1 and CDR2: LGHNA, YSLEER. The CDR3 has 16 residues. CDR3 loop: CASSQDPGTSTDTQYF. The CDR3 DNA is TGCGCCAGCAGCCAAGATCCGGGGACTAGCACAGATACGCAGTATTTT.

The chain carries TRBV25-1 and TRBJ1-2, with TRBD1 matching 7 bases. V was clipped by 4 bases and J by 4 bases; unmatched bases: 3. There are 13 residues in the CDR3. CDR1 and CDR2 from the germline V gene are MGHDK and SYGVNS. CDR3 nucleotides: TGTGCCAGCAGTGGACAGGGCGGCTATGGCTACACCTTC. This sequence encodes CASSGQGGYGYTF.

J is TRBJ2-2 and V is TRBV28; 10 bases line up with TRBD1. The V and J ends lost 5 bases and 3 bases, in that order; junction bases with no gene match: 3. The CDR3 is made up of 15 amino acids. Germline CDR1 MDHEN, CDR2 SYDVKM. CDR3 sequence reads: CASSVTGGYTGELFF. The CDR3 nucleotides read TGTGCCAGCAGTGTGACAGGGGGCTACACCGGGGAGCTGTTTTTT.

This clone was recorded a few times. CDR3 bases: TGTGCCATCAGTGAGTTGGACACGGTGGGTACGCAGTATTTT. Translation: CAISELDTVGTQYF. The rearrangement uses TRBV10-3 and TRBJ2-3; a weak D match, TRBD1 (5 bases). V was shortened by 1 base and J by 8 bases, with 13 bases between the two germline ends. CDR1 and CDR2 (germline): ENHRY, SYGVKD. CDR3 length: 14 amino acids.

Concerning this clone itself: A junction boundary mismatches the germline segment, possibly from a read error. This sample includes further DNA sequences coding for the same CDR3. The chain has TRBV6-5 and TRBJ1-2, with D hard to call. The V gene's germline CDR1 is MNHEY and CDR2 SVGAGI. CDR3 length: 15 amino acids. The CDR3: CASSYSEDTNYGYTF. CDR3 in DNA: TGTGCCAGCAGCTACTCAGAGGATACTAACTATGGCTACACCTTC.

The chain recombines TRBV2 with TRBJ2-5; tentative D call: TRBD2 (7 bases). The germline gives CDR1 SNHLY, CDR2 FYNNEI. This CDR3 is built from 13 residues. V dropped 4 bases and J dropped 5 bases, with 11 bases sitting between them. The CDR3 reads CASSGRGLETQYF. The CDR3 coding sequence is TGTGCCAGCAGTGGGCGGGGGCTTGAGACCCAGTACTTC.

CDR3 region: CSSSSLDRESYEQYV. The CDR3 region has the DNA TGTTCCAGCAGCTCCCTTGACAGGGAGTCCTACGAGCAGTACGTC. V gene TRBV7-9 combines with J gene TRBJ2-7; 7 bases agree with TRBD1. The length of the CDR3 is 15 residues. Germline-derived CDR1 and CDR2 are SEHNR and FQNEAQ (reference sequence).

With regard to this clone: Other DNA sequences in this sample translate to the same CDR3. V usage is TRBV18 and J usage is TRBJ1-5; D gene uncertain. Germline-derived CDR1 and CDR2 are KGHSH and LQKENI. Trimming left V 3 bases short and J 0 bases short, with 3 bases between. The CDR3 runs to 13 residues. CDR3 DNA sequence: TGTGCCAGCTCACCGTATAGCAATCAGCCCCAGCATTTT. It codes for CASSPYSNQPQHF.

The chain employs TRBV6-5 and TRBJ2-1; a weak D match, TRBD2 (5 bases). V was clipped by 3 bases and J by 4 bases, with 10 bases between them. Germline assignment: CDR1 MNHEY and CDR2 SVGAGI. The CDR3 totals 14 residues. CDR3 coding DNA: TGTGCCAGCAGTTATGGAGCGGATTACAATGAGCAGTTCTTC. It is translated as CASSYGADYNEQFF.

This sequence joins TRBV10-3 and TRBJ2-1; 11 nucleotides agree with TRBD2. The CDR3 consists of 16 residues. The germline V gene has CDR1 ENHRY and CDR2 SYGVKD. The trim removed 6 bases at V and 3 bases at J, leaving 7 bases unmatched. The CDR3: CAIRLAGVSNYNEQFF. CDR3 bases: TGTGCCATCAGACTAGCGGGAGTCTCAAACTACAATGAGCAGTTCTTC.

This clone was recorded once. The chain employs TRBV7-9 and TRBJ2-3; the D is unclear. Germline V gene data show CDR1 as SEHNR and CDR2 as FQNEAQ (reference sequence). Deletions cut 6 bases from V and 2 bases from J, with 12 bases between. CDR3 length: 14 residues. The CDR3 protein is CASSFDLNTDTQYF. CDR3 sequence (DNA): TGTGCCAGCAGTTTTGACTTAAACACAGATACGCAGTATTTT.

The V call is TRBV16, the J call TRBJ1-5; D unresolved. There are 14 residues in the CDR3. The V and J ends lost 1 base and 4 bases respectively, with 8 bases between them. Germline V gene sequence: CDR1 KGHSY, CDR2 FQNENV. CDR3 loop: CASSQLAGNQPQHF. In DNA form, the CDR3 reads TGTGCCAGCAGCCAATTGGCCGGGAATCAGCCCCAGCATTTT.

The table lists this clone with a count of one. The chain joins TRBV13 to TRBJ2-2, with D tentatively TRBD2 (6 bases). Germline V gene lookup returns CDR1 PRHDT and CDR2 FYEKMQ (reference sequence). This CDR3 spans 15 amino acids. V lost 8 bases, J lost 2 bases, and 15 bases lay in between. The CDR3 bases are TGTGCCAGCTATAGGAGGGGCGACAACACCGGGGAGCTGTTTTTT. This codes for CASYRRGDNTGELFF.

The chain carries TRBV10-3 and TRBJ2-7, with 9 bases identical to TRBD2. Germline CDR1 reads ENHRY; CDR2 reads SYGVKD. V was clipped by 3 bases and J by 6 bases; unmatched bases: 6. The CDR3 length is 14 residues. This CDR3 reads CAISDLSSGTEQYF. The DNA of the CDR3 is TGTGCCATCAGTGATTTGTCTAGCGGGACCGAGCAGTACTTC.

This chain connects TRBV5-6 to TRBJ2-7; 9 bases map to TRBD2. Germline values: CDR1 SGHDT, CDR2 YYEEEE. The CDR3 runs to 13 residues. V trimming: 4 bases; J trimming: 3 bases; junction bases outside the gene matches: 2. This CDR3 reads CASSISGSYEQYF. CDR3 nucleotide sequence: TGTGCCAGCAGCATTAGCGGGAGCTACGAGCAGTACTTC.

J is TRBJ2-3 and V is TRBV10-1, with a tentative D call TRBD1 (5 bases). The germline V gene has CDR1 WNHNN and CDR2 SYGVQD (reference sequence). The germline V and J ends were trimmed by 4 bases and 5 bases, with 7 bases remaining between them. There are 12 residues in the CDR3. CDR3 sequence reads: CASSGGKDTQYF. In nucleotides, the CDR3 is TGCGCCAGCAGTGGGGGCAAAGATACGCAGTATTTT.

This chain links TRBV19 with TRBJ2-7; 7 bases line up with TRBD1. The CDR3 extends over 13 amino acids. Per germline, CDR1 LNHDA and CDR2 SQIVND (reference sequence). V was clipped by 5 bases and J by 0 bases; unmatched bases: 1. CDR3: CASSGDSSYEQYF. For the CDR3, the DNA is TGTGCCAGTAGTGGGGACAGCTCCTACGAGCAGTACTTC.

The genes are TRBV4-2 and TRBJ1-2; D remains ambiguous. Germline V gives CDR1 LGHNA, CDR2 YNFKEQ. The CDR3 runs 14 residues. Trimming cost V 2 bases and J 7 bases, with 14 bases left between them. This CDR3 is CASSQLGRAVGYTF. As DNA, the CDR3 is TGTGCCAGCAGCCAACTCGGACGAGCGGTTGGCTACACCTTC.